This record looks at one T cell receptor (beta chain) sequence and its context. No cognate antigen has been identified for it. Nothing much larger sits one base from this clone, and base qualities are not available. There are 12 amino acids in the CDR3, from cysteine to phenylalanine inclusive. Only the CDR3 part of the read is kept: 36 bases, read in frame from the first base. The CDR1 and CDR2 encoded by the germline V gene are MNHEY and SVGEGT. V loses 6 bases, J loses 4 bases, and the germline ends lie 8 bases apart. TCR cDNA was synthesized by 5'RACE template switching, which introduced a universal primer site and unique molecular identifiers. Priming of cDNA synthesis was performed from both the TCR alpha and TCR beta constant segments. Library amplification used two PCR steps, and the second PCR step added sample barcodes and sequencing adapters. Libraries were sequenced on Illumina HiSeq 2500 (2x100 bp) or NovaSeq (2x150 bp). In the paper's pipeline: MIGEC was used to demultiplex reads and collapse the reads into UMI consensus sequences, and MiXCR was used for V(D)J alignment. Vaccine-responding clonotypes were defined with edgeR using replicate PBMC samples, requiring FDR below 0.01 and a log2 fold change above 5 up to day 15. Each bulk clonotype was labeled CD4 or CD8 based on which sequenced repertoire, CD4 or CD8, contained the clonotype at higher abundance. TCRdb cleaned the public reads at Q25 with fastp, built clones with MiXCR and kept in-frame beta chains. For every CDR3 protein sequence, its rows merge into one entry that carries the most common genes and DNA. The V and J calls and clone size are TCRdb's, not the authors'. Present in this sample are about 180,000 distinct CDR3 sequences, 5.5% to 7.5% of which were seen just once. 2.9% of the sample rests with the top ten.

This entry belongs to a study of T cells after yellow fever vaccination (dated by TCRdb to about 2019). A note on the overall study: Libraries from fractions with low cell numbers were prepared with the SMART-Seq v4 Ultra Low Input RNA kit. To follow T-cell clones before and after primary and booster YFV17D yellow fever vaccination, bulk TCR alpha and beta repertoires were sequenced over time. Two healthy male donors, one aged 18 to 30 and one aged 30 to 40 years, were included in the cohort. Bulk PBMC replicates and cell subsets were isolated from blood drawn at multiple timepoints before and after both primary and secondary immunization.

The full study reports these points: Compared with the primary T-cell response, the secondary T-cell response was weaker but faster, peaking on day 5 rather than day 15. Most clones expanded after primary vaccination were re-detected after the booster (almost 97% of CD4 and around 88% of CD8), suggesting broad memory maintenance. Computational filtering was required because FACS-sorted repertoires could contain abundant contaminating clonotypes from the bulk population. A small fraction of clonotypes showed up in both the CD4 and CD8 compartments, probably as a result of convergent recombination. Because the study included only a couple of donors, the extent to which the findings can be generalized is limited.

The treatment or condition label, read with the paper, signifies: live attenuated yellow fever vaccine strain. A standard Ficoll-Paque protocol was used to isolate PBMCs from peripheral blood. Dynabeads CD4 and CD8 positive selection kits were used to isolate the CD4 and CD8 T-cell fractions. TriZol was used to extract RNA from bulk PBMCs, from CD4 and CD8 fractions, and from dextramer-positive and dextramer-negative fractions. This receptor was taken from a man in his late teens or twenties who received the YFV17D yellow fever vaccine. Here the sequenced sample was CD4+ T cells sorted from PBMCs, taken on the day of the first yellow fever vaccination. The chain uses TRBV6-2 or TRBV6-3 and TRBJ2-3; the D gene assignment is ambiguous. The sequenced DNA: TGTGCCAGCAGCCACGCGCCAGATACGCAGTATTTT. It translates to CASSHAPDTQYF.